This T cell receptor (beta chain) was captured by sequencing in a study of T cell changes during pregnancy in multiple sclerosis. Sequencing was performed with immunoSEQ multiplex PCR; in TCRdb, only in-frame clones are kept and a portion is missing. The data contain some 47,000 clones, approximately 90% of them singletons. This CDR3 comprises 11 residues. V lost 3 bases and J lost 9, with 8 bases in between. Germline V lookup: CDR1 SNHLY, CDR2 FYNNEI. The genes are TRBV2 and TRBJ2-5; D gene ambiguous. The source material was peripheral blood, sampled in the first trimester of pregnancy. This TCR was sampled from a female donor with multiple sclerosis, enrolled in a pregnancy study. CDR3 sequence reads: CASSDDSPQYF. The CDR3 nucleotides read TGTGCCAGCAGTGATGACTCCCCCCAGTACTTC.